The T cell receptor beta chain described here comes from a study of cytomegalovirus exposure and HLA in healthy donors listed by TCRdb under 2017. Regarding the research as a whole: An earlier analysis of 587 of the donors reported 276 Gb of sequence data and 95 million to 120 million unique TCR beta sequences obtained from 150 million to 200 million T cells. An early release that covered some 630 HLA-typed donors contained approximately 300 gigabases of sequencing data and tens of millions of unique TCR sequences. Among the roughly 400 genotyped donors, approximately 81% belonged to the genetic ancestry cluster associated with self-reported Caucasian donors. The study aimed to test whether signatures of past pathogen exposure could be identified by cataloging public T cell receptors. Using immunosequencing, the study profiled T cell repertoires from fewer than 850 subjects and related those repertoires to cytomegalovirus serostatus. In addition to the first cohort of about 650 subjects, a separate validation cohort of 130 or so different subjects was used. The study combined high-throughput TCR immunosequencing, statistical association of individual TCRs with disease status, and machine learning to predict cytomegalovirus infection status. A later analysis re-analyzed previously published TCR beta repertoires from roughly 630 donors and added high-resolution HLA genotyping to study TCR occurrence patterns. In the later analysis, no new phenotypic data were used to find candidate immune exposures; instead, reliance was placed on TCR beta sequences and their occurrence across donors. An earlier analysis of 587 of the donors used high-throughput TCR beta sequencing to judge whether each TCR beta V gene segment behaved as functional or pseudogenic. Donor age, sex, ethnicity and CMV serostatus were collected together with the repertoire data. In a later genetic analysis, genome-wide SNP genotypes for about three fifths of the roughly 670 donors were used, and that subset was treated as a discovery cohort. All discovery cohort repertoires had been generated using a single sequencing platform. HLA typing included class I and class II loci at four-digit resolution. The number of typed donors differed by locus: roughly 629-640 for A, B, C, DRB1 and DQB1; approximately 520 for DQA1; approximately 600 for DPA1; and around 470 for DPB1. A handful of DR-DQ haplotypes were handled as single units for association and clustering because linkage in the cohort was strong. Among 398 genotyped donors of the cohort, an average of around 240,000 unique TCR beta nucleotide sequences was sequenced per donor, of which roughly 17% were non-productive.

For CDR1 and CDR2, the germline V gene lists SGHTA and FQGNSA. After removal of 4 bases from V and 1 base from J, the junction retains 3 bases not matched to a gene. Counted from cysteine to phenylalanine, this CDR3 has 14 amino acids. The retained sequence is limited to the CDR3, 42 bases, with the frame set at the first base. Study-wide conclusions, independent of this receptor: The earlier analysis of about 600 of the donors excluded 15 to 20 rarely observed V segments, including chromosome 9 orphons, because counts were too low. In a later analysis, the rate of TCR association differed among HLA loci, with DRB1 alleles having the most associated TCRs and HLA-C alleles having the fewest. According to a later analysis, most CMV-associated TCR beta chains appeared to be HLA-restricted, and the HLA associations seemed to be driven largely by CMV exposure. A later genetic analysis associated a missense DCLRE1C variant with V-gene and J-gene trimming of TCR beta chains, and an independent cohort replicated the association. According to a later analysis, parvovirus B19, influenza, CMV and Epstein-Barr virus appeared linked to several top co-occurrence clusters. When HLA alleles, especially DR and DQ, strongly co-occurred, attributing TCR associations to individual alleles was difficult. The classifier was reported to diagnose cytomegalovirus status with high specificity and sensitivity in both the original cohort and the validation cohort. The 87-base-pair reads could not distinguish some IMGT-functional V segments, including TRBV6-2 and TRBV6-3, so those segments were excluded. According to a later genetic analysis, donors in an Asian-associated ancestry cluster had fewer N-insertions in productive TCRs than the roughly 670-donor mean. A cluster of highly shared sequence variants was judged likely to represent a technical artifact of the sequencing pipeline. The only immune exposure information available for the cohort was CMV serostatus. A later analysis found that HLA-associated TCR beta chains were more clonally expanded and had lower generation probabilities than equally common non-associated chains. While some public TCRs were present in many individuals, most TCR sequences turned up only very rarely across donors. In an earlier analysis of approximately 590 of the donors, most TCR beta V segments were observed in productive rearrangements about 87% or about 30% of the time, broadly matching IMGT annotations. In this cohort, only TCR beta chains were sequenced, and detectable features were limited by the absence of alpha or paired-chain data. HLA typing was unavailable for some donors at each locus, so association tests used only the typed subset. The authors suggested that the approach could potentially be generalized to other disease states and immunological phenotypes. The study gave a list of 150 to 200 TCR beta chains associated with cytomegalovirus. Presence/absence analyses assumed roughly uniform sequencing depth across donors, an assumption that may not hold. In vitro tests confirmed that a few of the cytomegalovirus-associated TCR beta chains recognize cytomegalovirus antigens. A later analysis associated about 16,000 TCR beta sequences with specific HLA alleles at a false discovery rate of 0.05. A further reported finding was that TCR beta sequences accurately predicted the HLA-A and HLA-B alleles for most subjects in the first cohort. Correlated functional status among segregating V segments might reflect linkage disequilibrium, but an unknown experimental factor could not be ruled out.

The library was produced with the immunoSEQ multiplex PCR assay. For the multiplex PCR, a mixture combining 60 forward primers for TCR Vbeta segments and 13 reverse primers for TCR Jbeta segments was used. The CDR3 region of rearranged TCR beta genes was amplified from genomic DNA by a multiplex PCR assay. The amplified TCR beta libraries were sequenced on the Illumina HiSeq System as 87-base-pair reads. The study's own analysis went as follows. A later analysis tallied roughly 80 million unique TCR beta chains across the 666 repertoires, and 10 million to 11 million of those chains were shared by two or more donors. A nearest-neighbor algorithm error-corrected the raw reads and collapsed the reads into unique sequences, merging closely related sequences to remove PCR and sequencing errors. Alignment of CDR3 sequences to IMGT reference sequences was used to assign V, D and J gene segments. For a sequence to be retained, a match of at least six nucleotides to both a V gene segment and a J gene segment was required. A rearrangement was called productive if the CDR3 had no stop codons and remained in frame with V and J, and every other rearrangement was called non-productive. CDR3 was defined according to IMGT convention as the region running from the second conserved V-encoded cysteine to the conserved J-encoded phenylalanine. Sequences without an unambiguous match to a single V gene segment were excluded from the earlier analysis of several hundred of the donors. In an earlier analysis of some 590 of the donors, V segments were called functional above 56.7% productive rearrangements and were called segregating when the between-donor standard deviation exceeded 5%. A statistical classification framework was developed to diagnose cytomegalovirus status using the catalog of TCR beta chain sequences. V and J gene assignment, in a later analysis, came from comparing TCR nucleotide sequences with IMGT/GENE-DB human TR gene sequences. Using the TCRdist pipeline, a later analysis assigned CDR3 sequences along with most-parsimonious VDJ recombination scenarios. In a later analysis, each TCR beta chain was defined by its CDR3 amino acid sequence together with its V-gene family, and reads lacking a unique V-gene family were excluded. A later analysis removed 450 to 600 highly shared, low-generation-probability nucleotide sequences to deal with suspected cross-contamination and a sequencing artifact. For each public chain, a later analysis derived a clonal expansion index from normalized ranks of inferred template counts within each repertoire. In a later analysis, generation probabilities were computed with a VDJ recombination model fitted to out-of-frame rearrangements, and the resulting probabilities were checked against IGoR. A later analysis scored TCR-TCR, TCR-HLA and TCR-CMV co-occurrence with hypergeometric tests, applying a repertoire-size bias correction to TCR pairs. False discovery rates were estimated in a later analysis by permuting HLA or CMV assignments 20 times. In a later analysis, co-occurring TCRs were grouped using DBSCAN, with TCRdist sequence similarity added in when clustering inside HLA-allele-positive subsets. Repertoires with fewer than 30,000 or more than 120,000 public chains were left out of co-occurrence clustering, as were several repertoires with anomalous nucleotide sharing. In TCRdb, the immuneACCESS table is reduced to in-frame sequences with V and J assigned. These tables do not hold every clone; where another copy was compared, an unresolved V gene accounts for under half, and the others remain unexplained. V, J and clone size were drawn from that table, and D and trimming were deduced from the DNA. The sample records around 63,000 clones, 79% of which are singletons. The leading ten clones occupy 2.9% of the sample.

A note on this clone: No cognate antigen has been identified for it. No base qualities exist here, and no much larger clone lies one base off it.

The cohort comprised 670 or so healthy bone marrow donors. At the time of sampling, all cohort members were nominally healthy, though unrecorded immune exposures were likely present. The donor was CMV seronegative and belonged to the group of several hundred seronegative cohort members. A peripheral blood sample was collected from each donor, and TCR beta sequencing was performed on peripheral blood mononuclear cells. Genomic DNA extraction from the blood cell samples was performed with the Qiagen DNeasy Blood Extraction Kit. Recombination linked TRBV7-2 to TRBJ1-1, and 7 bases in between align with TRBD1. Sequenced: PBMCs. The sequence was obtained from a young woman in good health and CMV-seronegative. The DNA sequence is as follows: TGTGCCAGCAGCTCGACAGGGTCGAACACTGAAGCTTTCTTT. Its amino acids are CASSSTGSNTEAFF. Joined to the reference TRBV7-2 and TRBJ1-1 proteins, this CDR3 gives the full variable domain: GAGVSQSPSNKVTEKGKDVELRCDPISGHTALYWYRQSLGQGLEFLIYFQGNSAPDKSGLPSDRFSAERTGGSVSTLTIQRTQQEDSAVYLCASSSTGSNTEAFFGQGTRLTVV.